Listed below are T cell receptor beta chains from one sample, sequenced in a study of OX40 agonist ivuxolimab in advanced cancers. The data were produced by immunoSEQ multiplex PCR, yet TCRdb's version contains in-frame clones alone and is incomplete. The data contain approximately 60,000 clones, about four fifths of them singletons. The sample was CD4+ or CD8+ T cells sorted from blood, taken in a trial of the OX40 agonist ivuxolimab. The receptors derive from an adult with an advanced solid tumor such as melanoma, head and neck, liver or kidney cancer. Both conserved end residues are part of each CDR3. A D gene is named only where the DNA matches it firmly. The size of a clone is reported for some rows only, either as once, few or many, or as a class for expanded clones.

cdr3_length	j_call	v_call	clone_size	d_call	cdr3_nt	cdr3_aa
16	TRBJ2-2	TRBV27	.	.	TGTGCCAGCAGTCCCTCTGCCCCGGGTTTCACCGGGGAGCTGTTTTTT	CASSPSAPGFTGELFF
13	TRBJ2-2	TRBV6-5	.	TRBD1	TGTGCCACCGGGACAGTTAACACCGGGGAGCTGTTTTTT	CATGTVNTGELFF
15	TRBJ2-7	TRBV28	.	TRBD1	TGTGCCAGCATCGCTCCGGGACAGTCTTCCTACGAGCAGTACTTC	CASIAPGQSSYEQYF
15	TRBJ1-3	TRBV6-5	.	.	TGTGCCAGCAGTTACCGGAGGACAACTGGAAACACCATATATTTT	CASSYRRTTGNTIYF
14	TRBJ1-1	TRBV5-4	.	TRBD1	TGTGCCAGCAGCTTATATACCGGGACAGGGGCAGCTTTCTTT	CASSLYTGTGAAFF
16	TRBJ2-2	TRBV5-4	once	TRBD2	TGTGCCAGCAGCTTGGATAGTAGCGGGAGAGCCGGGGAGCTGTTTTTT	CASSLDSSGRAGELFF
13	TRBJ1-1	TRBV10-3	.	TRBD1	TGTGCCATCAACCCAGGGGGGAACACTGAAGCTTTCTTT	CAINPGGNTEAFF
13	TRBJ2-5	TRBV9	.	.	TGTGCCAGCAGCGTAGGGGGGCGGGCGACCCAGTACTTC	CASSVGGRATQYF
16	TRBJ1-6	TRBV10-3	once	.	TGTGCCATCAGTGAGTCCGGGGGGGGGCATAATTCACCCCTCCACTTT	CAISESGGGHNSPLHF
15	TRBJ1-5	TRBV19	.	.	TGTGCCAGTAGTATTTCCAGAAGTGGCAATCAGCCCCAGCATTTT	CASSISRSGNQPQHF
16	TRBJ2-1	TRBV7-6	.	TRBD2	TGTGCCAGCAGCTTAACCCCAGCGGGGGGGCAGAATGAGCAGTTCTTC	CASSLTPAGGQNEQFF
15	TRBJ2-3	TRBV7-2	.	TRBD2	TGTGCCAGCAGCCGGAACGGGGGGGGCACAGATACGCAGTATTTT	CASSRNGGGTDTQYF
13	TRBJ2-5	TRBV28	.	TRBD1	TGTGCCAGCAGCTCGGGACAGTGGGAGACCCAGTACTTC	CASSSGQWETQYF
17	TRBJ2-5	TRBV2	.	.	TGTGCCAGCATCCCCGGGGGCGGGACGGTCACCAAAGAGACCCAGTACTTC	CASIPGGGTVTKETQYF
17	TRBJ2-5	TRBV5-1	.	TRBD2	TGCGCCAGCTCCTCCGGACTAGCGGGGGTTATACAGGGGACCCAGTACTTC	CASSSGLAGVIQGTQYF
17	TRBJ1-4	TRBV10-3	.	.	TGTGCCATCAGTGAGTCAAGGGTCGTCAGGGTCAATGAAAAACTGTTTTTT	CAISESRVVRVNEKLFF
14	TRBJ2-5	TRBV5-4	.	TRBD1	TGTGCCAGCAGCTTTTCGACAGGGCAAGAGACCCAGTACTTC	CASSFSTGQETQYF
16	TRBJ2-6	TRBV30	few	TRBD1	TGTGCCTGGAAAACAGGGGGAAGCTCTGGGGCCAACGTCCTGACTTTC	CAWKTGGSSGANVLTF
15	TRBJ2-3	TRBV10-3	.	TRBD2	TGTGCCATCATGAGGACTAGCGGGGTCACAGATACGCAGTATTTT	CAIMRTSGVTDTQYF
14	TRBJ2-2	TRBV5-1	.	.	TGCGCCAGCAGCTTGCAACAGGTCGCCGGGGAGCTGTTTTTT	CASSLQQVAGELFF
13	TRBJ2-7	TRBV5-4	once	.	TGTGCCAGCAGCCCTGACCCCTTCTACGAGCAGTACTTC	CASSPDPFYEQYF
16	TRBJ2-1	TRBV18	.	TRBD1	TGTGCCAGCTCACCACCGGTTTGGGACAGGGAAGAGCAACATATCTTC	CASSPPVWDREEQHIF
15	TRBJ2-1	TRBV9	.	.	TGTGCCAGCAGCGGAGGAGCAATCTCCTACAATGAGCAGTTCTTC	CASSGGAISYNEQFF
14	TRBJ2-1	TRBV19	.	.	TGTGCCAGTAGTATGGGTAGTACGTACAATGAGCAGTTCTTC	CASSMGSTYNEQFF
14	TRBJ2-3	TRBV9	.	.	TGTGCCAGCAGCGCCATGAGGAGCACAGATACGCAGTATTTT	CASSAMRSTDTQYF
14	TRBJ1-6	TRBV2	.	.	TGTGCCAGCAACGACGGGTACTATAATTCACCCCTCCACTTT	CASNDGYYNSPLHF
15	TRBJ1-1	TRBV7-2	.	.	TGTGCCAGCAGCTCACTTGGGGCCAGGAACACTGAAGCTTTCTTT	CASSSLGARNTEAFF
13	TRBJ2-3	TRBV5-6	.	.	TGTGCCAGCAGCTTCGAGGGATCGGATACGCAGTATTTT	CASSFEGSDTQYF
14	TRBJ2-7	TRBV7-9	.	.	TGTGCCAGCAGCCTGATGGGCAGGCGCTACGAGCAGTACTTC	CASSLMGRRYEQYF
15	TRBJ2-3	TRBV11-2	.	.	TGTGCCAGCAGCTTAGATATTCGCCCCACAGATACGCAGTATTTT	CASSLDIRPTDTQYF
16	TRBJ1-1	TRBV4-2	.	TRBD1	TGTGCCAGCAGCCCCGGACAGGGTGTGGGAAACACTGAAGCTTTCTTT	CASSPGQGVGNTEAFF
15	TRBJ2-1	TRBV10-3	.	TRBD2	TGTGCCATCAGTGACCCTAGCGGGAAGGGGAATGAGCAGTTCTTC	CAISDPSGKGNEQFF
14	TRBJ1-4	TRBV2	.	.	TGTGCCAGCAGTGACGGGACGGTGAATGAAAAACTGTTTTTT	CASSDGTVNEKLFF
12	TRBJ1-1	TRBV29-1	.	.	TGCAGCGTTGGGATCCTACAGGGTGAAGCTTTCTTT	CSVGILQGEAFF
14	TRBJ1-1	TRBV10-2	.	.	TGCGCCAGCCTAGGAACCAATTTGAACACTGAAGCTTTCTTT	CASLGTNLNTEAFF
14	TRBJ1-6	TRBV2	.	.	TGTGCCAGCAGTCGACTCCCGAGGGGATCACCCCTCCACTTT	CASSRLPRGSPLHF
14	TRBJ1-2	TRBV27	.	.	TGTGCCAGCCGAAAAACGGAGGGGAGTCATGGCTACACCTTC	CASRKTEGSHGYTF
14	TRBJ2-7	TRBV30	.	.	TGTGCCTGGAGTGTAAGCAGGAAGTCCTTTGGGCAGTACTTC	CAWSVSRKSFGQYF
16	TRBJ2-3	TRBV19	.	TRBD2	TGTGCCAGTAGTATGGGCCTAGCGGGAGGGACAGATACGCAGTATTTT	CASSMGLAGGTDTQYF
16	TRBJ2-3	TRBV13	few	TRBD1	TGTGCCAGCAGCTTAGGAACAGGGGCGTCCACAGATACGCAGTATTTT	CASSLGTGASTDTQYF
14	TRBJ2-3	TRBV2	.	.	TGTGCCAGCAGTCTTGGGACAAGCACAGATACGCAGTATTTT	CASSLGTSTDTQYF
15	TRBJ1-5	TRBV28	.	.	TGTGCCAGCAGTCTAACAGGGACGGGCAATCAGCCCCAGCATTTT	CASSLTGTGNQPQHF
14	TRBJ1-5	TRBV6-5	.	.	TGTGCCAGCAGTTCTAGGGGTCCAAATCAGCCCCAGCATTTT	CASSSRGPNQPQHF
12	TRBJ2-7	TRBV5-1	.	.	TGCGCCAGCAGCGACAGTTTTTACGAGCAGTACTTC	CASSDSFYEQYF
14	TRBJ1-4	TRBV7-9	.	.	TGTGCCAGCAGCTTAACCGGGTCTAATGAAAAACTGTTTTTT	CASSLTGSNEKLFF
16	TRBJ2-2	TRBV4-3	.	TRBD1	TGCGCCAGCAGCCAAGATTTACAGGGGAGAACCGGGGAGCTGTTTTTT	CASSQDLQGRTGELFF
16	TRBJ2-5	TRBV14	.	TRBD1	TGTGCCAGCAGCCAAGCCGGGACAGGGTGGACAGAGACCCAGTACTTC	CASSQAGTGWTETQYF